Shown below are 31 T cell receptor beta chains from a single sample sequenced in a study of cytomegalovirus exposure and HLA in healthy donors. Libraries were prepared by immunoSEQ multiplex PCR; TCRdb keeps only in-frame clonotypes and omits some of them. The table records about 240,000 clones, approximately 84% of them present only once. The specimen was PBMCs. These receptors came from a woman aged 25 to 39 in good health and CMV-seropositive.

This rearrangement joins TRBV5-1 to TRBJ1-5; 8 bases fit TRBD1. The J segment lost 5 bases and the V segment lost 0 bases, leaving 13 bases of the junction unmatched. The CDR3 spans 18 residues. Germline V gene lookup returns CDR1 SGHRS and CDR2 YFSETQ. CDR3 DNA sequence: TGCGCCAGCAGCTTGGCTCCGACAACAGGGACAGGATATCAGCCCCAGCATTTT. It specifies CASSLAPTTGTGYQPQHF.

The V call is TRBV29-1, the J call TRBJ2-7; 7 nucleotides line up with TRBD2. Losses at the gene ends were 4 bases for V and 4 bases for J; bases not matched to a gene: 4. The CDR3 runs 12 residues. Germline loops: CDR1 SQVTM, CDR2 ANQGSEA. The CDR3 DNA reads as TGCAGCGTTGTGCTAGCGGATTACGAGCAGTACTTC. Translating it yields CSVVLADYEQYF.

This clone was recorded only once. The V and J genes are TRBV25-1 and TRBJ1-1, with 7 positions matching TRBD1. This CDR3 comprises 14 residues. In germline, CDR1 is MGHDK, CDR2 SYGVNS. V trimming: 2 bases; J trimming: 11 bases; junction bases outside the gene matches: 11. CDR3 region: CASSETRGISKAFF. The CDR3, as DNA: TGTGCCAGCAGTGAAACCAGGGGGATTAGTAAGGCTTTCTTT.

The rearrangement uses TRBV29-1 and TRBJ1-1, with D perhaps TRBD1 (6 bases). V gave up 0 bases and J gave up 4 bases, with 30 bases separating them. Germline CDR1 SQVTM, CDR2 ANQGSEA. The length of the CDR3 is 20 residues. The CDR3 region is CSVEDTPASGGPPLSTEAFF. In DNA form, the CDR3 reads TGCAGCGTTGAAGATACCCCCGCGTCGGGGGGCCCACCCTTAAGCACTGAAGCTTTCTTT.

V is TRBV28 and J is TRBJ2-7, with 12 bases lining up with TRBD2. The CDR3 is 19 amino acids. The trim removed 7 bases at V and 0 bases at J, leaving 16 bases unmatched. In germline, CDR1 is MDHEN, CDR2 SYDVKM. The CDR3 loop reads CASTPSQETSGRSSYEQYF. CDR3 sequence (DNA): TGTGCCAGCACCCCATCGCAAGAGACTAGCGGGAGAAGCTCCTACGAGCAGTACTTC.

This sequence joins TRBV5-1 and TRBJ2-5; D is perhaps TRBD2 (6 bases). The V end was cut by 1 base, the J end by 4 bases, with 11 bases between. The CDR3 is 14 amino acids. The V gene's germline CDR1 is SGHRS and CDR2 YFSETQ. DNA for the CDR3: TGCGCCAGCAGCTTGAGACTAGGCGGAGAGACCCAGTACTTC. Translated, it gives CASSLRLGGETQYF.

This clone was seen more than once but under ten times. This chain joins TRBV27 and TRBJ1-2; maybe TRBD1 (5 bases). V lost 1 base, J lost 10 bases, and 16 bases lay in between. The CDR3 sequence is 14 residues long. Germline values: CDR1 MNHEY, CDR2 SMNVEV (reference sequence). The CDR3 is CASSLWRDHQDYTF. The DNA of the CDR3 is TGTGCCAGCAGTTTATGGCGGGACCACCAAGACTACACCTTC.

The chain uses TRBV11-3 and TRBJ2-7, with D hard to call. Trimming removed 1 base at V and 4 bases at J, with 11 bases between. Germline V gene data show CDR1 as SGHNT and CDR2 as YENEEA. This CDR3 contains 14 residues. The CDR3 nucleotides are TGTGCCAGCAGCTTAGGCGGTACCATTTACGAGCAGTACTTC. This gives the protein CASSLGGTIYEQYF.

The V and J genes are TRBV9 and TRBJ2-5, with 8 bases matching TRBD2. The CDR3 covers 16 residues. The V segment lost 4 bases and the J segment 5 bases; nucleotides outside the gene matches: 13. Per germline, CDR1 SGDLS and CDR2 YYNGEE. This chain's CDR3 is CASSLSESGRSETQYF. CDR3 in DNA: TGTGCCAGCAGCCTGAGCGAAAGCGGGAGATCCGAGACCCAGTACTTC.

The rearrangement uses TRBV10-3 and TRBJ2-1; no reliable D call. With 2 bases removed from V and 9 bases from J, the gap between germline ends came to 5 bases. This CDR3 is built from 11 residues. Germline V CDR1 and CDR2: ENHRY, SYGVKD. As DNA, the CDR3 is TGTGCCATCAGTGAGGGCAGTGAGCAGTTCTTC. It specifies CAISEGSEQFF.

The chain recombines TRBV25-1 with TRBJ2-5, with a possible D match to TRBD2 (5 bases). Germline CDR1 is MGHDK and CDR2 is SYGVNS. The CDR3 has 13 amino acids. Trimming shortened V by 8 bases and J by 10 bases, and 20 bases separated the two germline ends. CDR3: CASAINSRGIQYF. The CDR3, as DNA: TGTGCCAGCGCAATTAATTCCCGGGGAATCCAGTACTTC.

The chain is built from TRBV5-1 and TRBJ2-7, with TRBD2 identical over 12 bases. This CDR3 contains 15 residues. After removal of 4 bases from V and 1 base from J, the junction contained 3 bases not matched to a gene. Germline V gives CDR1 SGHRS, CDR2 YFSETQ. CDR3 DNA sequence: TGCGCCAGCAGCCAGACTAGCGGGAGTTCCTACGAGCAGTACTTC. This encodes CASSQTSGSSYEQYF.

V gene TRBV30 combines with J gene TRBJ2-1; a weak D match, TRBD1 (5 bases). Trimming took off 2 bases at V and 0 bases at J, with 11 bases between the two ends. The CDR3 covers 15 residues. Germline V gene data show CDR1 as GTSNPN and CDR2 as SVGIG (reference sequence). Written as DNA, the CDR3 is TGTGCCTGGAGTAAAGGGGTCCTCTCCTACAATGAGCAGTTCTTC. Translation: CAWSKGVLSYNEQFF.

V is TRBV5-1 and J is TRBJ2-2; D may be TRBD2 (6 bases). V shed 0 bases and J shed 3 bases, with 15 bases lying between them. The CDR3 has 17 amino acids. CDR1 is SGHRS and CDR2 is YFSETQ in the germline V gene. The CDR3 DNA reads TGCGCCAGCAGCTTGGACGTCTACGGGAGAGACACCGGGGAGCTGTTTTTT. As protein: CASSLDVYGRDTGELFF.

In regard to this clone: A much larger clone is a single base away; this may be a read error. Other nucleotide sequences in the sample specify the same CDR3. This chain connects TRBV5-1 to TRBJ2-1; tentatively, D is TRBD2 (6 bases). Trimming left V 3 bases short and J 0 bases short, with 13 bases between. Germline V gene lookup returns CDR1 SGHRS and CDR2 YFSETQ. CDR3 size: 16 residues. The CDR3 DNA follows: TGCGCCAGCAGCTGGGATGGAGCGGGCTCCTACAATGAGCAGTTCTTC. Translating it yields CASSWDGAGSYNEQFF.

This sequence joins TRBV5-1 and TRBJ2-4, with a possible D match to TRBD1 (5 bases). The V gene lost 0 bases and the J gene lost 5 bases, with 9 bases spanning the gap. The CDR3 totals 14 residues. Looked up from germline, CDR1 is SGHRS and CDR2 is YFSETQ. This CDR3 reads CASSLVQGQNIQYF. The DNA for the CDR3 is TGCGCCAGCAGCTTGGTTCAGGGTCAAAACATTCAGTACTTC.

As DNA, the CDR3 is TGTGCCAGCAGTGTGACTAGCGGAAAATACGAGCAGTACTTC. This encodes CASSVTSGKYEQYF. V gene TRBV25-1 combines with J gene TRBJ2-7, with 9 positions matching TRBD2. The junction had 5 bases not matched to a gene; V was cut back by 4 bases and J by 4 bases. Germline V gene sequence: CDR1 MGHDK, CDR2 SYGVNS. This CDR3 spans 14 amino acids.

The count of this clone is one. The chain uses TRBV5-1 and TRBJ2-7, with 8 bases fitting TRBD1. Germline lookup yields CDR1 SGHRS and CDR2 YFSETQ. V gave up 4 bases and J gave up 6 bases; unmatched junction bases: 9. This CDR3 region has 14 residues. The CDR3 coding sequence is TGCGCCAGCAGCCCCCGGACAGGGTTTGGCGAGCAGTACTTC. This translates into CASSPRTGFGEQYF.

V usage is TRBV6-5 and J usage is TRBJ2-2; D is unclear. The CDR3 totals 15 residues. Germline CDR1 MNHEY, CDR2 SVGAGI. V dropped 0 bases and J dropped 4 bases, with 9 bases sitting between them. CDR3 region: CASSYSLVRTGELFF. The CDR3 nucleotides read TGTGCCAGCAGTTACTCCCTAGTTCGCACCGGGGAGCTGTTTTTT.

The J gene is TRBJ1-5, the V gene TRBV28; 7 nucleotides match TRBD1. V was clipped by 6 bases and J by 7 bases; unmatched bases: 12. The CDR3 loop spans 15 amino acids. Germline-derived CDR1 and CDR2 are MDHEN and SYDVKM. The CDR3 spells CASRPGGQLGQPQHF. Here the CDR3 DNA reads TGTGCCAGCAGGCCTGGGGGACAGCTGGGCCAGCCCCAGCATTTT.

The J gene is TRBJ1-1, the V gene TRBV4-2, with 8 bases lining up with TRBD1. The germline gives CDR1 LGHNA, CDR2 YNFKEQ. V lost 0 bases and J lost 1; bases outside the gene matches: 13. The CDR3 extends over 19 amino acids. Here the CDR3 DNA reads TGTGCCAGCAGCCAAGACAGGGGGCGGGTTCGGGATGAGAACACTGAAGCTTTCTTT. Its protein product is CASSQDRGRVRDENTEAFF.

The chain employs TRBV5-4 and TRBJ2-2; a weak D match, TRBD2 (5 bases). Germline assignment: CDR1 SGHNT and CDR2 YYREEE (reference sequence). Trimming stripped 0 bases from V and 7 bases from J, with 10 bases between. This CDR3 has 14 residues. Written as DNA, the CDR3 is TGTGCCAGCAGCTTGGTTGACCGGGGCGGGGAGCTGTTTTTT. Its protein is CASSLVDRGGELFF.

The rearrangement joins TRBV2 to TRBJ1-4; D is possibly TRBD1 (5 bases). The CDR3 loop spans 15 amino acids. Germline CDR1 SNHLY, CDR2 FYNNEI. Deletions cut 5 bases from V and 6 bases from J, with 16 bases between. Here the CDR3 reads CASSQFSGGYEKLFF. The CDR3 nucleotides are TGTGCCAGCAGTCAGTTCTCGGGGGGATATGAAAAACTGTTTTTT.

V gene TRBV5-6 combines with J gene TRBJ2-3; 7 bases are a match to TRBD2. The V and J ends lost 1 base and 2 bases, in that order; junction bases with no gene match: 4. CDR3 length equals 15 residues. Germline-derived CDR1 and CDR2 are SGHDT and YYEEEE. The CDR3 nucleotides are TGTGCCAGCAGCTTGACTAGCGAAAACACAGATACGCAGTATTTT. Translation gives CASSLTSENTDTQYF.

This chain joins TRBV2 and TRBJ2-1; 11 positions match TRBD2. Germline trimming cut 3 bases from V and 0 bases from J; bases unmatched to any gene: 4. The CDR3 contains 17 residues. CDR1 is SNHLY and CDR2 is FYNNEI in the germline V gene. DNA for the CDR3: TGTGCCAGCAGTGACGGACTAGCGGGTAACTCCTACAATGAGCAGTTCTTC. Protein sequence: CASSDGLAGNSYNEQFF.

The chain joins TRBV19 to TRBJ2-2; D might be TRBD2 (6 bases). CDR1 and CDR2 (germline): LNHDA, SQIVND (reference sequence). Trimming took off 9 bases at V and 0 bases at J, with 8 bases between the two ends. The CDR3 spans 13 residues. The CDR3 region has the DNA TGTGCCAGCGGAGGGACGAACACCGGGGAGCTGTTTTTT. Residues: CASGGTNTGELFF.

This rearrangement joins TRBV6-5 to TRBJ2-6; weak D call: TRBD2 (6 bases). The germline CDR1 and CDR2 sequences are MNHEY and SVGAGI. V was clipped by 5 bases and J by 4 bases, with 12 bases between them. The CDR3 is made up of 15 amino acids. DNA of the CDR3: TGTGCCAGCAGTCGGGACTCCCTGGGGGCCAACGTCCTGACTTTC. This codes for CASSRDSLGANVLTF.

The chain links TRBV28 to TRBJ1-5, with D maybe TRBD1 (6 bases). This CDR3 is 15 amino acids long. The germline V and J ends were trimmed by 7 bases and 4 bases, with 17 bases remaining between them. Germline V lookup: CDR1 MDHEN, CDR2 SYDVKM. The DNA of the CDR3 is TGTGCCAGCACCCTAAGGGGGAGAATTAATCAGCCCCAGCATTTT. Its translation is CASTLRGRINQPQHF. Complete variable domain (other parts from reference TRBV28 and TRBJ1-5): DVKVTQSSRYLVKRTGEKVFLECVQDMDHENMFWYRQDPGLGLRLIYFSYDVKMKEKGDIPEGYSVSREKKERFSLILESASTNQTSMYLCASTLRGRINQPQHFGDGTRLSIL.

The chain recombines TRBV5-6 with TRBJ1-3, with 8 nucleotides matching TRBD1. Per germline, CDR1 SGHDT and CDR2 YYEEEE. CDR3 length: 14 amino acids. Losses at the gene ends were 3 bases for V and 2 bases for J; bases not matched to a gene: 1. The CDR3 is CASSSQGAGNTIYF. The CDR3 nucleotides are TGTGCCAGCAGCTCACAGGGGGCTGGAAACACCATATATTTT.

The table lists this clone with a few counts. The J gene is TRBJ1-1, the V gene TRBV6-1, with no clear D. V was shortened by 0 bases and J by 6 bases, with 17 bases between the two germline ends. In germline, CDR1 is MNHNS, CDR2 SASEGT. The CDR3 length is 16 residues. This CDR3 is CASSEAEIQFWAEAFF. CDR3 coding DNA: TGTGCCAGCAGTGAAGCGGAGATTCAATTTTGGGCTGAAGCTTTCTTT.

The chain uses TRBV18 and TRBJ2-2, with 9 bases fitting TRBD1. From germline, CDR1 is KGHSH and CDR2 LQKENI. Trimming took 3 bases from V and 7 from J; bases not matched to a gene: 9. The CDR3 has 16 residues. CDR3 in amino acids: CASSPSRTGAGGELFF. CDR3 bases: TGTGCCAGCTCACCTTCCCGGACAGGGGCCGGCGGGGAGCTGTTTTTT.